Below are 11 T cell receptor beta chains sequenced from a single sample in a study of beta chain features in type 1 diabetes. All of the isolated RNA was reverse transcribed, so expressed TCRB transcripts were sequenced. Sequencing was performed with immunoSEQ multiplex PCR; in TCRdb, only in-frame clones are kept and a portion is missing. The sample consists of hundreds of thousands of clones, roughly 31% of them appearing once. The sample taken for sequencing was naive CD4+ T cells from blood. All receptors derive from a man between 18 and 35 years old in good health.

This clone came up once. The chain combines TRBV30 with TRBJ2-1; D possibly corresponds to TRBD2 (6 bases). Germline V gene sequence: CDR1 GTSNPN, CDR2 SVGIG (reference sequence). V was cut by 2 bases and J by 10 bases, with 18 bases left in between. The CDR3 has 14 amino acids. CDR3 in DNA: TGTGCCTGGAGTTTCGGGACTCCCCTGGGGGAGCAGTTCTTC. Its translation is CAWSFGTPLGEQFF.

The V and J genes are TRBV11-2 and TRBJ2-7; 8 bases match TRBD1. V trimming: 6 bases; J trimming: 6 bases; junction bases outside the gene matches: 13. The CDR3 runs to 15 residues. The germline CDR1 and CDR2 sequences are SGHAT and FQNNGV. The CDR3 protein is CASRRIDRGAGEQYF. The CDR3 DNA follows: TGTGCCAGCAGACGGATAGACAGGGGTGCCGGCGAGCAGTACTTC. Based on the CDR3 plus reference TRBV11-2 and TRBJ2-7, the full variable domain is EAGVAQSPRYKIIEKRQSVAFWCNPISGHATLYWYQQILGQGPKLLIQFQNNGVVDDSQLPKDRFSAERLKGVDSTLKIQPAKLEDSAVYLCASRRIDRGAGEQYFGPGTRLTVT.

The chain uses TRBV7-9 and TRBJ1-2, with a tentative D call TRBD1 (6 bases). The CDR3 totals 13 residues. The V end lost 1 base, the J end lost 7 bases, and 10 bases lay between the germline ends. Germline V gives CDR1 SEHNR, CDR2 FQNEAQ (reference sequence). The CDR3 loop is CASSLDRDGGYTF. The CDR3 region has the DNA TGTGCCAGCAGCTTAGACAGGGACGGTGGCTACACCTTC. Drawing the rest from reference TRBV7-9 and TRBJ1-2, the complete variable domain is DTGVSQNPRHKITKRGQNVTFRCDPISEHNRLYWYRQTLGQGPEFLTYFQNEAQLEKSRLLSDRFSAERPKGSFSTLEIQRTEQGDSAMYLCASSLDRDGGYTFGSGTRLTVV.

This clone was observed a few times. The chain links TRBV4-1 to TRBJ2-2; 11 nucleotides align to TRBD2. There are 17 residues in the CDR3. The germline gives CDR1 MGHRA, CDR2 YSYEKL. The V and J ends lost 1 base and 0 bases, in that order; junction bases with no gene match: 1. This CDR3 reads CASSQAGLAANTGELFF. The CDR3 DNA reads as TGCGCCAGCAGCCAAGCGGGACTAGCGGCGAACACCGGGGAGCTGTTTTTT.

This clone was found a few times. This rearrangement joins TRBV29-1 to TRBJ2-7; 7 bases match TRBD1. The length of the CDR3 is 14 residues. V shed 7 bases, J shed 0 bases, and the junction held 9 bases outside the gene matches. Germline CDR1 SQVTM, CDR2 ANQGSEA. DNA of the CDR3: TGCAGCGCCGGGGACAGTCGGAGCTCCTACGAGCAGTACTTC. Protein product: CSAGDSRSSYEQYF.

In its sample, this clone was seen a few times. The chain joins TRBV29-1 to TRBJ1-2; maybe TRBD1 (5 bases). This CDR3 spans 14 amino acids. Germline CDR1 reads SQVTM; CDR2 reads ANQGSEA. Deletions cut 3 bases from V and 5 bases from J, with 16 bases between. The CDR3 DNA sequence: TGCAGCGTTGATATCGCAGGGCTTGGGTATGGCTACACCTTC. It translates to CSVDIAGLGYGYTF.

The CDR3 reads CASSPSGGRDTDTQYF. CDR3 DNA sequence: TGTGCCAGCAGCCCCTCTGGCGGGCGGGACACAGATACGCAGTATTTT. This sequence joins TRBV7-2 and TRBJ2-3; possible D gene TRBD2, 6 bases. V was trimmed by 5 bases and J by 2 bases, leaving 17 bases between them. CDR3 length: 16 amino acids. Germline assignment: CDR1 SGHTA and CDR2 FQGNSA. The complete variable domain, with remaining parts taken from reference TRBV7-2 and TRBJ2-3, reads GAGVSQSPSNKVTEKGKDVELRCDPISGHTALYWYRQSLGQGLEFLIYFQGNSAPDKSGLPSDRFSAERTGGSVSTLTIQRTQQEDSAVYLCASSPSGGRDTDTQYFGPGTRLTVL.

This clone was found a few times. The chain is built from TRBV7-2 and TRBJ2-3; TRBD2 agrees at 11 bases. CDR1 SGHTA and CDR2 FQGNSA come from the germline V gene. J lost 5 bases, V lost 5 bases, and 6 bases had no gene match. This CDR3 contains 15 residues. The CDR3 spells CASSRSGRAEDTQYF. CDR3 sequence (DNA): TGTGCCAGCAGCCGTAGCGGGAGGGCCGAAGATACGCAGTATTTT.

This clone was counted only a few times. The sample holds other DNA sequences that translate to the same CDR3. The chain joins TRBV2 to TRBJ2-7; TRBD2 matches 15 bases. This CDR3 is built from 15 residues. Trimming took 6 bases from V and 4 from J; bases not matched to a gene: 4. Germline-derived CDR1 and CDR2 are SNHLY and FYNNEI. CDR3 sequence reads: CASSPGLAGGYEQYF. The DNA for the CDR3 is TGTGCCAGCAGCCCCGGACTAGCGGGAGGGTACGAGCAGTACTTC.

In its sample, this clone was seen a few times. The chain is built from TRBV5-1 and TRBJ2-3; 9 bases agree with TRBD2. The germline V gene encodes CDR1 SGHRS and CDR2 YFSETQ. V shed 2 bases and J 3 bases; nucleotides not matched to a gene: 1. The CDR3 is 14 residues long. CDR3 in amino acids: CASSFSGGTDTQYF. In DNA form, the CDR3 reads TGCGCCAGCAGCTTTAGCGGGGGAACAGATACGCAGTATTTT.

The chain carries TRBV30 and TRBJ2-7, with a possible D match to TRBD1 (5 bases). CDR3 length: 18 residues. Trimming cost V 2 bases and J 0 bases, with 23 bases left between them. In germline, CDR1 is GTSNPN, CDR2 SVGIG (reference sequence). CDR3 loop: CAWSRFNPPGFTSYEQYF. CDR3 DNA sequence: TGTGCCTGGAGTAGATTCAATCCCCCAGGGTTCACCTCCTACGAGCAGTACTTC.